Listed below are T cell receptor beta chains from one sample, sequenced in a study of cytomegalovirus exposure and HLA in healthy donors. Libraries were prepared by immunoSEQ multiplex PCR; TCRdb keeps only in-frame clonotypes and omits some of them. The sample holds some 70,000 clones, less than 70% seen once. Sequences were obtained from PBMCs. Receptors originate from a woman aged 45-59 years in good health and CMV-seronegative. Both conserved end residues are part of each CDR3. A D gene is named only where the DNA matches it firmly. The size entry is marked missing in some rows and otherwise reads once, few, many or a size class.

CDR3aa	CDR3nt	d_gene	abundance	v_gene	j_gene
CASSLGGDYQPQHF	TGCGCCAGCAGCTTGGGTGGGGACTATCAGCCCCAGCATTTT	-	few	TRBV5-1	TRBJ1-5
CASSIGGGELYEQYF	TGTGCCAGTAGTATTGGGGGGGGCGAGTTGTACGAGCAGTACTTC	-	few	TRBV19	TRBJ2-7
CASSRTGSGNTIYF	TGTGCCAGCAGCCGGACAGGGTCAGGAAACACCATATATTTT	TRBD1	-	TRBV7-2	TRBJ1-3
CASSSGTPRAEQYF	TGCGCCAGCAGTTCTGGGACTCCTCGGGCCGAGCAGTACTTC	-	few	TRBV5-1	TRBJ2-7
CASSYSGGGGQPQHF	TGTGCCAGCAGTTACTCGGGGGGGGGCGGGCAGCCCCAGCATTTT	-	-	TRBV6-5	TRBJ1-5
CASSPVGNRGLYGYTF	TGTGCCAGCAGCCCCGTCGGGAACAGGGGGCTGTATGGCTACACCTTC	TRBD1	-	TRBV9	TRBJ1-2
CASSIDRWTPEQYF	TGTGCCAGTAGTATAGATCGATGGACTCCTGAGCAGTACTTC	-	-	TRBV19	TRBJ2-7
CATSRPGTSGTTNQYF	TGTGCCACCAGCAGACCAGGGACTAGCGGGACCACTAACCAGTACTTC	TRBD2	few	TRBV15	TRBJ2-5
CASSEPRRDEKLFF	TGTGCCAGCAGTGAACCCCGCAGGGATGAAAAACTGTTTTTT	-	-	TRBV25-1	TRBJ1-4
CASSTLTGGSGANVLTF	TGTGCCAGTAGTACCTTGACAGGGGGCTCTGGGGCCAACGTCCTGACTTTC	TRBD1	few	TRBV19	TRBJ2-6
CASSAKGSSYEQYF	TGTGCCAGCAGTGCGAAAGGGAGCTCCTACGAGCAGTACTTC	-	-	TRBV25-1	TRBJ2-7
CASSLQTGGQPQHF	TGTGCCAGCAGTCTCCAGACAGGGGGCCAGCCCCAGCATTTT	TRBD1	-	TRBV27	TRBJ1-5
CAISGTSTGGDLREQYF	TGTGCCATCAGTGGTACCTCGACAGGGGGTGATTTGAGGGAGCAGTACTTC	TRBD1	-	TRBV10-3	TRBJ2-7
CASSSGGTVANYGYTF	TGTGCCAGCAGCTCTGGTGGGACAGTAGCTAACTATGGCTACACCTTC	TRBD1	few	TRBV5-4	TRBJ1-2
CASSQDWTPNYGYTF	TGTGCCAGCAGCCAAGATTGGACACCCAACTATGGCTACACCTTC	-	-	TRBV4-2	TRBJ1-2
CASTGFSYNEQFF	TGTGCCAGCACAGGGTTCTCCTACAATGAGCAGTTCTTC	-	-	TRBV28	TRBJ2-1
CASSVAGGSAKETQYF	TGTGCCAGCAGCGTAGCTGGAGGGTCGGCGAAAGAGACCCAGTACTTC	-	once	TRBV9	TRBJ2-5
CASSPGADTQYF	TGTGCCAGCAGCCCGGGAGCAGATACGCAGTATTTT	-	few	TRBV7-2	TRBJ2-3
CAWSVQASTGELFF	TGTGCCTGGAGTGTACAGGCTAGCACCGGGGAGCTGTTTTTT	-	-	TRBV30	TRBJ2-2
CASSLVSVSYNEQFF	TGCGCCAGCAGCCTCGTAAGCGTATCCTACAATGAGCAGTTCTTC	-	-	TRBV5-1	TRBJ2-1
CASSLGQPAYNEQFF	TGCGCCAGCAGCCTGGGACAGCCAGCCTACAATGAGCAGTTCTTC	TRBD1	-	TRBV4-3	TRBJ2-1
CASSSRQENTGELFF	TGTGCCAGCAGCTCCAGACAGGAGAACACCGGGGAGCTGTTTTTT	-	few	TRBV14	TRBJ2-2
CASSPSGSSYNEQFF	TGTGCCAGCAGCCCTAGCGGCAGCTCCTACAATGAGCAGTTCTTC	TRBD2	-	TRBV9	TRBJ2-1
CASREGWDEQYF	TGCGCCAGCAGGGAGGGATGGGACGAGCAGTACTTC	-	few	TRBV5-1	TRBJ2-7
CASSLLQPRSDTQYF	TGCGCCAGCAGCTTGCTCCAGCCTAGATCAGATACGCAGTATTTT	-	-	TRBV5-1	TRBJ2-3
CASSPDSREQYF	TGTGCCAGCAGCCCGGACTCCCGAGAGCAGTACTTC	-	-	TRBV5-6	TRBJ2-7
CASSTREDGEAFF	TGTGCCAGCTCCACGAGGGAAGATGGTGAAGCTTTCTTT	-	-	TRBV18	TRBJ1-1
CASSRQTQMNYNEQFF	TGCGCCAGCAGCCGACAAACACAGATGAACTACAATGAGCAGTTCTTC	-	few	TRBV4-3	TRBJ2-1
CASSLTWAGGTGANVLTF	TGTGCCAGCAGCCTCACGTGGGCGGGAGGAACTGGGGCCAACGTCCTGACTTTC	TRBD2	-	TRBV7-3	TRBJ2-6
CATSRRRGELWEQYF	TGTGCCACCAGCCGACGTCGGGGGGAGTTGTGGGAGCAGTACTTC	TRBD2	-	TRBV15	TRBJ2-7
CASSQEAAGVSNTEAFF	TGCGCCAGCAGCCAAGAAGCGGCAGGGGTGTCGAACACTGAAGCTTTCTTT	-	-	TRBV4-3	TRBJ1-1
CASSLVVGYEQYF	TGTGCCAGCAGCTTGGTTGTCGGCTACGAGCAGTACTTC	-	-	TRBV5-4	TRBJ2-7
CASSYRDRGLGGYTF	TGTGCCAGTAGTTACCGGGACAGGGGGCTGGGTGGCTACACCTTC	TRBD1	-	TRBV19	TRBJ1-2
CASSFETAIYEQYF	TGTGCCAGCAGTTTCGAGACAGCTATCTACGAGCAGTACTTC	-	-	TRBV28	TRBJ2-7
CSVVPGTANTEAFF	TGCAGCGTTGTTCCAGGGACAGCGAACACTGAAGCTTTCTTT	TRBD1	-	TRBV29-1	TRBJ1-1
CASSRLTGLGYGYTF	TGTGCCAGCAGCCGATTGACAGGGCTAGGCTATGGCTACACCTTC	TRBD1	-	TRBV7-2	TRBJ1-2
CASSAVYGHTEAFF	TGTGCCAGCAGCGCCGTTTATGGCCACACTGAAGCTTTCTTT	-	-	TRBV6-4	TRBJ1-1
CASSLGANVLTF	TGTGCCAGCTCGCTAGGGGCCAACGTCCTGACTTTC	-	-	TRBV19	TRBJ2-6
CASSSTLSLGGYADTQYF	TGTGCCAGCAGCTCAACACTCTCCTTGGGGGGGTACGCAGATACGCAGTATTTT	TRBD2	-	TRBV9	TRBJ2-3
CASTLALSYNQPQHF	TGTGCCAGCACCCTCGCCCTGTCCTACAATCAGCCCCAGCATTTT	-	-	TRBV2	TRBJ1-5
CASKKSYEQYF	TGTGCCAGCAAGAAGAGCTACGAGCAGTACTTC	-	-	TRBV28	TRBJ2-7
CASSKEVGTGTNYGYSF	-	-	-	TRBV4-1	TRBJ1-2
CASSAGHEATNEKLFF	TGTGCCAGCAGCGCGGGACACGAGGCAACTAATGAAAAACTGTTTTTT	-	-	TRBV9	TRBJ1-4
CASGPGQRDNEQFF	TGTGCTAGTGGTCCGGGACAGCGAGACAATGAGCAGTTCTTC	TRBD1	few	TRBV12-5	TRBJ2-1
CASSNPMGLAGSRETQYF	TGTGCCAGCAGTAACCCCATGGGACTAGCGGGATCACGAGAGACCCAGTACTTC	TRBD2	-	TRBV9	TRBJ2-5
CASSAGTGFYEKLFF	TGTGCCAGCAGCGCCGGGACAGGGTTCTATGAAAAACTGTTTTTT	TRBD1	-	TRBV7-2	TRBJ1-4
CSVGWRNEQYF	TGCAGCGTTGGATGGAGGAACGAGCAGTACTTC	-	-	TRBV29-1	TRBJ2-7
CASSLDASFTDTQYF	TGTGCCAGCAGCTTAGATGCGTCTTTCACAGATACGCAGTATTTT	-	-	TRBV7-2	TRBJ2-3
CASSMRQVPSEQYF	TGTGCCAGTAGTATGCGTCAAGTCCCCTCCGAGCAGTACTTC	-	-	TRBV19	TRBJ2-7
CASSLGREKLFF	TGTGCCAGCAGCTTGGGCAGGGAAAAACTGTTTTTT	-	-	TRBV5-4	TRBJ1-4
CASSPRGSTGELFF	TGCGCCAGCAGCCCCAGGGGGTCGACCGGGGAGCTGTTTTTT	TRBD1	few	TRBV5-1	TRBJ2-2
CASNKGATGDSGYTF	TGTGCCAGCAACAAGGGTGCGACAGGAGATAGCGGCTACACCTTC	-	once	TRBV5-4	TRBJ1-2
CASSSKRGGKYEQYF	TGTGCCAGCAGCAGCAAGCGGGGTGGGAAATACGAGCAGTACTTC	-	-	TRBV21-1	TRBJ2-7
CASSLVGGSSYEQYF	TGTGCCAGCAGCTTGGTGGGAGGGAGCTCCTACGAGCAGTACTTC	TRBD2	-	TRBV5-4	TRBJ2-7
CASSSLAGEGYNEQFF	TGTGCCAGCAGCTCTCTAGCGGGAGAAGGGTACAATGAGCAGTTCTTC	TRBD2	-	TRBV11-2	TRBJ2-1